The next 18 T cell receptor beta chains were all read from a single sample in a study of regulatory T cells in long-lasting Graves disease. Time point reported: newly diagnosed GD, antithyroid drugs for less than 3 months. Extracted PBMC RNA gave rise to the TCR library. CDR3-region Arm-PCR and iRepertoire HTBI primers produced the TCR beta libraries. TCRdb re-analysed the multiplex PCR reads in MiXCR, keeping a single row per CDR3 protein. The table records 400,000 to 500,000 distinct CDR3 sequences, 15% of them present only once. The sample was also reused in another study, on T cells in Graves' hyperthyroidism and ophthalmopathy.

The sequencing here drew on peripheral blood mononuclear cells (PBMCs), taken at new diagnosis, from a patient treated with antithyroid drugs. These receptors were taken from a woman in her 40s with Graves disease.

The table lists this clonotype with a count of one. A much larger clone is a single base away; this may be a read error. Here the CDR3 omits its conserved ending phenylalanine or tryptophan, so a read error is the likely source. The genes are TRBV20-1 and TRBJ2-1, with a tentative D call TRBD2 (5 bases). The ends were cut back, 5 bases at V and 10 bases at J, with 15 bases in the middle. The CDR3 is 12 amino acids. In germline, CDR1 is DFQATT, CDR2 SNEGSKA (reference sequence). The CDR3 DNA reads TGCAGTGCTTTCCCGGGCAGCGGCGAGCAGTTCTCC. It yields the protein CSAFPGSGEQFS.

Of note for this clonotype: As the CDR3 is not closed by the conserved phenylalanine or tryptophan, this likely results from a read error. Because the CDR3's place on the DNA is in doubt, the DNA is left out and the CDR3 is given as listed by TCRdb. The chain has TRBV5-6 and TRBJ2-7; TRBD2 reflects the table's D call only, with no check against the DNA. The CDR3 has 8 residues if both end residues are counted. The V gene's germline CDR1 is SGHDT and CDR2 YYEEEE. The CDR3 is CASSFLAG.

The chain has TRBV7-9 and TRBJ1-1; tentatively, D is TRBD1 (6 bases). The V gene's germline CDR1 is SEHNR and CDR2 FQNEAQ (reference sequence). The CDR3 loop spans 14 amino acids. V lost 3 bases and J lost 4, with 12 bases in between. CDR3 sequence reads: CASSFSGASTEAFF. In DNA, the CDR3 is TGTGCCAGCAGCTTCTCGGGGGCGAGCACTGAAGCTTTCTTT.

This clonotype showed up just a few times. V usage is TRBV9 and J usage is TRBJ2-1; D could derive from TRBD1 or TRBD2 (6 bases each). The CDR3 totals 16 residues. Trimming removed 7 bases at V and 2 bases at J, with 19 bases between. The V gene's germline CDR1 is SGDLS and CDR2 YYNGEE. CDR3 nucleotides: TGTGCCAGCGGCGCGAGGGGGGACTTAGCCTACAATGAGCAGTTCTTC. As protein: CASGARGDLAYNEQFF.

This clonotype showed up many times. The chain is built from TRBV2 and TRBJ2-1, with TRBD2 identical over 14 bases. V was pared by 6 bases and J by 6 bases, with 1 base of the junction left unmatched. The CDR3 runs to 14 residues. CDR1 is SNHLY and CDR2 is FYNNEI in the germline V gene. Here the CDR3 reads CASRGLAGANEQFF. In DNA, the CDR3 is TGTGCCAGCAGGGGACTAGCGGGAGCCAATGAGCAGTTCTTC. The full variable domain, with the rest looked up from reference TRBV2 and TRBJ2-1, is EPEVTQTPSHQVTQMGQEVILRCVPISNHLYFYWYRQILGQKVEFLVSFYNNEISEKSEIFDDQFSVERPDGSNFTLKIRSTKLEDSAMYFCASRGLAGANEQFFGPGTRLTVL.

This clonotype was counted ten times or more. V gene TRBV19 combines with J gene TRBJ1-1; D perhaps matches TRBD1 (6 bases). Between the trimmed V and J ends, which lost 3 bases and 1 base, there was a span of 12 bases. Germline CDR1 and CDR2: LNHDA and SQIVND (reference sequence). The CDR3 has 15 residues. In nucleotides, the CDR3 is TGTGCCAGTAGTATGGGGGGGGACACGAACACTGAAGCTTTCTTT. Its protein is CASSMGGDTNTEAFF.

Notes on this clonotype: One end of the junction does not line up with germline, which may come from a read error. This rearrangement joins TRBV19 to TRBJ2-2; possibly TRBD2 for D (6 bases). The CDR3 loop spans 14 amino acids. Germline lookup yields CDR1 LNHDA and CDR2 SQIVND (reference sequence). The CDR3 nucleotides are TGTGCCAGTACCCTCCTTTCCAACACCGGGGGGCTGTTTTTT. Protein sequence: CASTLLSNTGGLFF. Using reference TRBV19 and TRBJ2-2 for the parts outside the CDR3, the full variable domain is DGGITQSPKYLFRKEGQNVTLSCEQNLNHDAMYWYRQDPGQGLRLIYYSQIVNDFQKGDIAEGYSVSREKKESFPLTVTSAQKNPTAFYLCASTLLSNTGGLFFGEGSRLTVL.

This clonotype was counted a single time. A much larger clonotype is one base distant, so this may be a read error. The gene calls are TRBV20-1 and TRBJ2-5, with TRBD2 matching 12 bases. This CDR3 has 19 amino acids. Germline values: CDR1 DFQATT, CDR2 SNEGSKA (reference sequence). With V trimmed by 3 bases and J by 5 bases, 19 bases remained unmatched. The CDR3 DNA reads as TGCAGTGCTAGGAACTCGACTGCTAGCGGGAGGGTTGCGTTGGAGACCCAGTACTTC. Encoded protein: CSARNSTASGRVALETQYF.

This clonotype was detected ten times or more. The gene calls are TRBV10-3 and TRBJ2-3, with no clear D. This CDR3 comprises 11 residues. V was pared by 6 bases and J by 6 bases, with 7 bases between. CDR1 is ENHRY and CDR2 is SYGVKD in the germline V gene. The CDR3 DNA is TGTGCCATCAGCGGGCGGGATACGCAGTATTTT. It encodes CAISGRDTQYF.

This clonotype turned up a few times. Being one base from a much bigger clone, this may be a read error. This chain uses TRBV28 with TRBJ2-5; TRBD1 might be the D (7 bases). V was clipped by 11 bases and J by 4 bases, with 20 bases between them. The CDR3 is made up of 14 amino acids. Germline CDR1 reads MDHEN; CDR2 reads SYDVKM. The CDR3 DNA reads TGTGCCCGCGACTTGACAGGGACTGGAGAGACCCAGTACTTC. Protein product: CARDLTGTGETQYF.

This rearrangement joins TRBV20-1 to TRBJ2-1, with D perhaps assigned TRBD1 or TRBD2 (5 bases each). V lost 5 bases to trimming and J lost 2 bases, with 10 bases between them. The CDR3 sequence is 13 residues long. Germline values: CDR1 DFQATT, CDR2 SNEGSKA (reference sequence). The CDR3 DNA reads TGCAGTGCTCGAGGGACCCCCTACAATGAGCAGTTCTTC. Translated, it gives CSARGTPYNEQFF.

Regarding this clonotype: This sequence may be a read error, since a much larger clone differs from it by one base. CDR3 sequence: CASSPLGGIDGQFF. CDR3 DNA: TGTGCCAGCTCACCACTAGGAGGGATCGATGGGCAGTTCTTC. The chain has TRBV18 and TRBJ2-1, with a possible D match to TRBD2 (6 bases). V dropped 1 base and J dropped 12 bases, with 16 bases sitting between them. Per the germline V gene, CDR1 is KGHSH and CDR2 is LQKENI. The CDR3 has 14 residues.

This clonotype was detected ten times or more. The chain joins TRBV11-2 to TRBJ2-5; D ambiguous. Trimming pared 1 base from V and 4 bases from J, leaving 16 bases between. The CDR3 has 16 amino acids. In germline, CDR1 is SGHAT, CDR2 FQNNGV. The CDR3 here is CASSLGSPGSGETQYF. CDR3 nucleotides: TGTGCCAGCAGCTTAGGCAGTCCGGGTTCGGGAGAGACCCAGTACTTC.

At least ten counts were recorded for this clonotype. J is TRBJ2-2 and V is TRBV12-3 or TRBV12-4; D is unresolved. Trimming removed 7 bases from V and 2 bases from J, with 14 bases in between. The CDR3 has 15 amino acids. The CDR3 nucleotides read TGTGCCAGCATGGCCTACCCCGTAAACACCGGGGAGCTGTTTTTT. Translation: CASMAYPVNTGELFF.

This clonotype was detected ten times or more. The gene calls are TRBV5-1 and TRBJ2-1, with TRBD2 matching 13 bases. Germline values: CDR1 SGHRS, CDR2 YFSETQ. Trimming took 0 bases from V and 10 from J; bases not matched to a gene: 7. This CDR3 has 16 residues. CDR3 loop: CASSLEMGLAGFEQFF. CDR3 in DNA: TGCGCCAGCAGCTTGGAAATGGGACTAGCGGGATTCGAGCAGTTCTTC.

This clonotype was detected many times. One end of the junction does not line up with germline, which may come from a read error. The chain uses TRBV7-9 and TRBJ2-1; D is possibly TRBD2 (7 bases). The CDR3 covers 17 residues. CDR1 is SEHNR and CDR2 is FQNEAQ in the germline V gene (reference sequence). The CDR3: CASTLVGGGGSYNEQFF. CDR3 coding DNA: TGTGCCAGCACCTTAGTTGGGGGCGGGGGCTCCTACAATGAGCAGTTCTTC.

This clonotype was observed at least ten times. CDR3 DNA sequence: TGTGCCAGCATAAGTACTAGCGACACAGATACGCAGTATTTT. Translated: CASISTSDTDTQYF. The J gene is TRBJ2-3, the V gene TRBV2, with 7 nucleotides matching TRBD2. V trimming: 7 bases; J trimming: 2 bases; junction bases outside the gene matches: 6. The CDR3 sequence is 14 residues long. Germline V CDR1 and CDR2: SNHLY, FYNNEI.

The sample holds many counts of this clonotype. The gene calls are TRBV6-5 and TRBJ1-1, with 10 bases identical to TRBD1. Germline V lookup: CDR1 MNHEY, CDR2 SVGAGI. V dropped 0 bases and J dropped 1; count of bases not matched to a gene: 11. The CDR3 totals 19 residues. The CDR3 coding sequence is TGTGCCAGCAGTTACTCGGTGGGACAGGGGTGGTCCAGGAACACTGAAGCTTTCTTT. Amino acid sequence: CASSYSVGQGWSRNTEAFF.